The present entry profiles one TCR beta chain with its context. The PCR made use of 60 Vbeta and 13 Jbeta primers. TCRdb keeps only in-frame clones here, not all; method: immunoSEQ multiplex PCR. This sample yields 95,000 to 150,000 clones, of which 60% to 75% are seen a single time; nearly 3% belongs to the top ten. This entry belongs to a study of cytomegalovirus exposure and HLA in healthy donors. Study background: There were more than 350 genotyped donors. Of these, roughly 80% fell in the genetic ancestry cluster associated with self-reported Caucasian donors.

The CDR3 has 14 residues. The V end was cut by 1 base, the J end by 0 bases, with 7 bases between. Germline assignment: CDR1 SGHRS and CDR2 YFSETQ. Sequencing was carried out using PBMCs. The V gene is TRBV5-1, the J gene TRBJ1-2; D uncertain. The clonotype originates from a middle-aged woman in good health and CMV-seropositive. Here the CDR3 DNA reads TGCGCCAGCAGCTTGATGACTACTAACTATGGCTACACCTTC. Its translation: CASSLMTTNYGYTF.